This entry features one T cell receptor beta chain sequence. The data were obtained in a study of shared clonotypes between healthy human individuals. Study details: Each donor contributed plates that comprised three CD4 naive, three CD4 memory, two CD8 naive and one CD8 memory.

The CDR3 runs 15 residues. Germline assignment: CDR1 MNHEY and CDR2 SVGAGI. The ends lost 6 bases at V and 0 bases at J; junction bases unmatched: 7. Each PCR replicate from the sorted subsets contained about 200 ng DNA, which is tens of thousands of T cell genomes. In the authors' methods: From ImmunoSEQ came sequences covering only the junction and carrying no quality scores, so filtering differed. Using immunoSEQ multiplex PCR, the repertoire was profiled, and TCRdb retains in-frame clones only, with some absent. That table is the source of V, J and clone size, and D and trimming were worked out from the DNA. This sample carries fewer than 1.8 million clones, approximately 98.5% of them seen once, and the ten largest clones take 0.3% to 0.45%.

This clonotype originated in a man in his thirties or forties in good health. Material: naive CD4+ T cells sorted from blood. Regarding subset: CD45RA+ positively selected. This chain connects TRBV6-5 to TRBJ2-7; 8 bases align to TRBD1. In DNA, the CDR3 is TGTGCCAGCAGGGGGGACAGGTCTTACTCCTACGAGCAGTACTTC. Translated, it gives CASRGDRSYSYEQYF.